Below are 13 T cell receptor beta chains sequenced from a single sample in a study of Ad26.COV2.S vaccination and SARS-CoV-2 variants. Measured with immunoSEQ multiplex PCR; TCRdb has only the in-frame clones, and not every one. This repertoire shows just over 350,000 clones, roughly nine tenths found once; its top ten account for 3.5% to 4.5%. The sample was peripheral blood, taken after recovery from COVID-19. These TCRs come from a human donor who had recovered from COVID-19.

The chain carries TRBV5-1 and TRBJ2-1; 14 positions match TRBD2. V lost 3 bases, J lost 7 bases, and 9 bases stayed unmatched. CDR1 SGHRS and CDR2 YFSETQ come from the germline V gene. The CDR3 spans 17 residues. DNA of the CDR3: TGCGCCAGCAGCTATGGGACTAGCGGGGGCCTTGGGAATGAGCAGTTCTTC. Protein product: CASSYGTSGGLGNEQFF.

V gene TRBV6-1 combines with J gene TRBJ2-5, with TRBD2 as a possible D gene (6 bases). CDR1 is MNHNS and CDR2 is SASEGT in the germline V gene. This CDR3 spans 16 amino acids. V dropped 1 base and J dropped 6 bases, with 18 bases sitting between them. CDR3 sequence (DNA): TGTGCCAGCAGTGAAGGGGTTAGCGGCCCCACGAAGACCCAGTACTTC. Translation gives CASSEGVSGPTKTQYF.

This clone appeared once. The chain carries TRBV5-6 and TRBJ1-6; D is ambiguous. This CDR3 is 17 amino acids long. The V gene's germline CDR1 is SGHDT and CDR2 YYEEEE. The V and J ends lost 4 bases and 0 bases respectively, with 14 bases between them. The DNA for the CDR3 is TGTGCCAGCAGCGTTTCCCGTCTGAGCTCCTATAATTCACCCCTCCACTTT. Translation gives CASSVSRLSSYNSPLHF.

The gene calls are TRBV24-1 and TRBJ2-1, with unresolved D. The length of the CDR3 is 16 residues. Trimming removed 4 bases from V and 5 bases from J, with 17 bases in between. Germline V gene data show CDR1 as KGHDR and CDR2 as SFDVKD. The CDR3 is CATSDSGSNNDNEQFF. Written as DNA, the CDR3 is TGTGCCACCAGTGACTCCGGATCGAACAATGACAATGAGCAGTTCTTC.

V gene TRBV19 combines with J gene TRBJ1-2; the D gene is possibly TRBD1 (6 bases). CDR1 is LNHDA and CDR2 is SQIVND in the germline V gene (reference sequence). This CDR3 is 12 amino acids long. Between the trimmed V and J ends, which lost 7 bases and 14 bases, there was a span of 20 bases. The CDR3 is CASTSKGGTRTF. Written as DNA, the CDR3 is TGTGCCAGTACCTCAAAGGGGGGGACTCGAACCTTC.

This clone came up a few times. This rearrangement joins TRBV7-6 to TRBJ1-4; D is unclear. This CDR3 contains 15 residues. The germline V and J ends were trimmed by 3 bases and 3 bases, with 11 bases remaining between them. CDR1 and CDR2 (germline): SGHVS, FNYEAQ. The CDR3 bases are TGTGCCAGCAGCTTTTCGACGGCCCCTAATGAAAAACTGTTTTTT. Protein product: CASSFSTAPNEKLFF.

This chain joins TRBV18 and TRBJ1-1, with 10 bases lining up with TRBD1. The germline CDR1 and CDR2 sequences are KGHSH and LQKENI. This CDR3 has 15 amino acids. V dropped 6 bases and J dropped 5; count of bases not matched to a gene: 9. The CDR3 DNA reads TGTGCCAGCTCGACAATCGGGACAGGGGAGACTGAAGCTTTCTTT. The encoded protein is CASSTIGTGETEAFF.

DNA of the CDR3: TGTGCCACCAGCAGACAAACTCAGGGAAACACCATATATTTT. Its protein is CATSRQTQGNTIYF. This chain uses TRBV15 with TRBJ1-3; D gene ambiguous. Germline values: CDR1 LNHNV, CDR2 YYDKDF (reference sequence). The CDR3 runs 14 residues. V lost 2 bases, J lost 4 bases, and 9 bases lay in between.

The chain uses TRBV5-6 and TRBJ1-2; 8 positions match TRBD1. With 0 bases clipped from V and 4 bases from J, the junction kept 8 bases outside the gene matches. The germline CDR1 and CDR2 sequences are SGHDT and YYEEEE. There are 16 residues in the CDR3. CDR3 nucleotides: TGTGCCAGCAGCTTGGTCCAGGGGGCGCATCCCTATGGCTACACCTTC. Translating gives CASSLVQGAHPYGYTF.

The rearrangement joins TRBV1 to TRBJ1-2; the table's D call TRBD1 went unverified against the DNA. TRBV1 is marked as a pseudogene. This CDR3 is built from 20 residues. CDR3 residues: CTSSQKPLPDSLPPVYGYTF. In DNA, the CDR3 is TGCACCAGCAGCCAAAAACCCCTCCCGGACAGCCTACCCCCCGTCTATGGCTACACCTTC.

Worth noting for this clone: Other DNA sequences in this specimen translate into the identical CDR3. V and J are TRBV6-5 and TRBJ1-5; 7 bases are shared with TRBD1. The CDR3 runs 14 residues. Germline trimming cut 7 bases from V and 1 base from J; bases unmatched to any gene: 4. From germline, CDR1 is MNHEY and CDR2 SVGAGI. In DNA form, the CDR3 reads TGTGCCAGCAATCCGACAGGGAGCAATCAGCCCCAGCATTTT. Translation gives CASNPTGSNQPQHF.

The chain combines TRBV7-2 with TRBJ1-2; D gene ambiguous. Between the trimmed V and J ends, which lost 5 bases and 5 bases, there was a span of 12 bases. There are 13 residues in the CDR3. CDR1 and CDR2 (germline): SGHTA, FQGNSA. The CDR3 DNA reads TGTGCCAGCAGCACGAGTCAGACTTATGGCTACACCTTC. Its translation is CASSTSQTYGYTF. Combining the CDR3 with reference TRBV7-2 and TRBJ1-2 gives the whole variable domain GAGVSQSPSNKVTEKGKDVELRCDPISGHTALYWYRQSLGQGLEFLIYFQGNSAPDKSGLPSDRFSAERTGGSVSTLTIQRTQQEDSAVYLCASSTSQTYGYTFGSGTRLTVV.

The chain employs TRBV19 and TRBJ1-2; D is unclear. The germline CDR1 and CDR2 sequences are LNHDA and SQIVND (reference sequence). The germline V and J ends were trimmed by 6 bases and 0 bases, with 8 bases remaining between them. The CDR3 runs to 13 residues. The CDR3 spells CASSYGANYGYTF. The CDR3 nucleotides are TGTGCCAGTAGCTATGGAGCTAACTATGGCTACACCTTC.